This T cell receptor (beta chain) was profiled in a study of blood T cell repertoires in COVID-19. Looked up from germline, CDR1 is LGHNA and CDR2 is YNFKEQ. Trimming shortened V by 0 bases and J by 1 base, and 6 bases separated the two germline ends. This CDR3 contains 14 residues. The repertoire was sequenced with immunoSEQ multiplex PCR; TCRdb's copy has only in-frame clones and lacks some. Of about 210,000 clones in the sample, about 85% were seen once. The source of this sequence is a woman aged 40 to 55 in a cohort exposed to, infected with or recovered from COVID-19 (not recorded which). This sequence joins TRBV4-2 and TRBJ1-1; a possible D gene is TRBD1 (5 bases). The sample comprised PBMCs or T cells enriched from blood (not recorded which). This chain's CDR3 is CASSQEDRNTEAFF. The CDR3 bases are TGTGCCAGCAGCCAAGAAGACAGGAACACTGAAGCTTTCTTT.